This TCR beta chain comes out of a study of tumour-infiltrating T cells in Burkitt lymphoma. Only a few counts were recorded for this clone. Profiled with immunoSEQ multiplex PCR; TCRdb holds only in-frame clones, not every one. The table includes 4,000 or so clones, under 20% detected once. Germline CDR1 reads SEHNR; CDR2 reads FQNEAQ (reference sequence). The CDR3 covers 16 residues. Trimming took 5 bases from V and 0 from J; bases not matched to a gene: 4. The chain uses TRBV7-9 and TRBJ2-1; 10 bases agree with TRBD2. The clonotype was recovered from a human donor with diffuse large B-cell lymphoma. Some clones in this sample may be carry-over from other donors' samples. Sequencing was done on a sample of tumor tissue. DNA for the CDR3: TGTGCCAGCAGCCCACTAGCGGGAAGCTCCTACAATGAGCAGTTCTTC. Translated: CASSPLAGSSYNEQFF. Looking up the rest from reference TRBV7-9 and TRBJ2-1 gives the full variable domain: DTGVSQNPRHKITKRGQNVTFRCDPISEHNRLYWYRQTLGQGPEFLTYFQNEAQLEKSRLLSDRFSAERPKGSFSTLEIQRTEQGDSAMYLCASSPLAGSSYNEQFFGPGTRLTVL.